These 15 T cell receptor beta chains came from one sample sequenced in a study of naive CD8 T cells in extremely preterm neonates. The assay was immunoSEQ multiplex PCR, and TCRdb's table has in-frame clones only and misses some. Of 4,500 to 6,500 clones listed, approximately 96% were seen once; the top ten hold 0.38%. The sample comprised naive CD8+ T cells from blood. These TCRs come from a human donor in good health.

CDR3 region: CASSLGQENTEAFF. The CDR3 DNA reads as TGTGCCAGCAGCTTGGGACAGGAGAACACTGAAGCTTTCTTT. This sequence joins TRBV7-2 and TRBJ1-1; the match to TRBD1 covers 8 bases. In germline, CDR1 is SGHTA, CDR2 FQGNSA. CDR3 size: 14 residues. V lost 3 bases and J lost 1; bases outside the gene matches: 1.

The chain carries TRBV2 and TRBJ2-5, with 8 bases aligning to TRBD1. V was pared by 7 bases and J by 2 bases, with 6 bases of the junction left unmatched. The length of the CDR3 is 14 residues. CDR1 is SNHLY, CDR2 FYNNEI, per germline. CDR3 coding DNA: TGTGCCAGCACCGGGACAGGACTTCAAGAGACCCAGTACTTC. Its protein is CASTGTGLQETQYF.

V is TRBV15 and J is TRBJ1-5; 7 nucleotides line up with TRBD1. Germline loops: CDR1 LNHNV, CDR2 YYDKDF (reference sequence). The CDR3 is 18 residues long. The junction had 10 bases not matched to a gene; V was cut back by 1 base and J by 1 base. CDR3 sequence (DNA): TGTGCCACCAGCAGAGTAGTGCGGCCGGGACAGAGCAATCAGCCCCAGCATTTT. Translated, it gives CATSRVVRPGQSNQPQHF.

The V and J genes are TRBV28 and TRBJ1-1; D is ambiguous. Germline-derived CDR1 and CDR2 are MDHEN and SYDVKM. Trimming left V 3 bases short and J 2 bases short, with 7 bases between. The CDR3 spans 13 residues. DNA of the CDR3: TGTGCCAGCAGTTTTGTAAGCAACACTGAAGCTTTCTTT. Amino acids: CASSFVSNTEAFF. The whole variable domain, filled in from reference TRBV28 and TRBJ1-1, reads DVKVTQSSRYLVKRTGEKVFLECVQDMDHENMFWYRQDPGLGLRLIYFSYDVKMKEKGDIPEGYSVSREKKERFSLILESASTNQTSMYLCASSFVSNTEAFFGQGTRLTVV.

V gene TRBV29-1 combines with J gene TRBJ2-3; 7 bases are shared with TRBD2. Germline loops: CDR1 SQVTM, CDR2 ANQGSEA. This CDR3 spans 13 amino acids. The CDR3 is CSTRGTNTDTQYF. As DNA, the CDR3 is TGCAGTACCCGGGGGACTAACACAGATACGCAGTATTTT.

The rearrangement links TRBV18 to TRBJ1-2; 10 bases agree with TRBD1. Per the germline V gene, CDR1 is KGHSH and CDR2 is LQKENI. The CDR3 totals 13 residues. J was trimmed by 6 bases and V by 4 bases; bases with no gene match: 2. CDR3 in amino acids: CASSRTGGDGYTF. Here the CDR3 DNA reads TGTGCCAGCTCACGGACAGGGGGAGATGGCTACACCTTC.

Comment on this clone: At one of its ends the junction is not consistent with the germline gene, which may arise from a read error. This sequence joins TRBV12-5 and TRBJ1-2; perhaps TRBD1 as D (6 bases). This CDR3 region has 13 residues. Germline assignment: CDR1 LGHNT and CDR2 FRNRAP. CDR3 in DNA: TGTGCTAGTGGATTGGGGGCTCACTATGGCTACACCTTC. It is translated as CASGLGAHYGYTF.

The rearrangement links TRBV19 to TRBJ1-4; 7 nucleotides agree with TRBD1. The V and J ends lost 6 bases and 3 bases, in that order; junction bases with no gene match: 10. The CDR3 spans 16 residues. Germline-derived CDR1 and CDR2 are LNHDA and SQIVND (reference sequence). The CDR3 spells CASRARGRSANEKLFF. The CDR3 DNA reads TGTGCCAGTAGGGCTAGGGGGCGTTCGGCTAATGAAAAACTGTTTTTT.

V is TRBV7-2 and J is TRBJ2-5; no reliable D call. The end of the DNA is better explained by TRBJ2-7, so the J call may be wrong. The CDR3 is 14 amino acids. CDR1 SGHTA and CDR2 FQGNSA come from the germline V gene. The CDR3: CASSSALGAYEQYF. In DNA, the CDR3 is TGTGCCAGCAGCTCCGCCCTTGGGGCCTACGAGCAGTACTTC.

The chain uses TRBV7-6 and TRBJ2-7, with 11 bases fitting TRBD1. Germline values: CDR1 SGHVS, CDR2 FNYEAQ. The CDR3 runs to 15 residues. V was clipped by 4 bases and J by 3 bases; unmatched bases: 5. CDR3: CASSSSGTGGYEQYF. DNA of the CDR3: TGTGCCAGCAGCTCTTCCGGGACAGGGGGCTACGAGCAGTACTTC.

The chain recombines TRBV19 with TRBJ1-3, with a tentative D call TRBD1 (6 bases). This CDR3 is 17 amino acids long. The V and J ends lost 9 bases and 0 bases respectively, with 21 bases between them. Germline CDR1 and CDR2: LNHDA and SQIVND (reference sequence). The DNA for the CDR3 is TGTGCCAGCTCAAGGCAGGGGACCCTAAACTCTGGAAACACCATATATTTT. This codes for CASSRQGTLNSGNTIYF.

The chain uses TRBV6-5 and TRBJ1-1; 10 bases map to TRBD1. The germline V gene encodes CDR1 MNHEY and CDR2 SVGAGI. The CDR3 totals 14 residues. V shed 6 bases and J 4 bases; nucleotides not matched to a gene: 5. CDR3 DNA sequence: TGTGCCAGCAGGACGGACAGGGGGAGCACTGAAGCTTTCTTT. Amino acid sequence: CASRTDRGSTEAFF.

The V and J genes are TRBV7-3 and TRBJ2-1; 14 bases agree with TRBD2. Trimming cost V 5 bases and J 9 bases; bases outside gene matches: 9. The CDR3 has 16 amino acids. Germline lookup yields CDR1 SGHTA and CDR2 FQGTGA. The CDR3 nucleotides are TGTGCCAGCAGCCCGAAGACTAGCGGGAGGGGAGGTGAGCAGTTCTTC. It translates to CASSPKTSGRGGEQFF.

On this clone itself: Germline is not matched at one junction end, which may reflect a read error. This chain joins TRBV28 and TRBJ2-3; 8 nucleotides agree with TRBD1. Germline V gene lookup returns CDR1 MDHEN and CDR2 SYDVKM. CDR3 length equals 12 residues. The CDR3 coding sequence is TGCGGAACAGGGGGGAGCACAGATACGCAGTATTTT. Translating gives CGTGGSTDTQYF.

This CDR3 reads CATIPRGVMNTEAFF. CDR3 nucleotide sequence: TGTGCCACCATACCCCGCGGAGTTATGAACACTGAAGCTTTCTTT. The V and J genes are TRBV6-6 and TRBJ1-1; D ambiguous. This CDR3 is 15 amino acids long. V was clipped by 10 bases and J by 0 bases, with 18 bases between them. Germline CDR1 MNHNY, CDR2 SVGAGI (reference sequence).